The 19 T cell receptor beta chains given below trace back to one sample, sequenced in a study of blood T cell repertoires in COVID-19. The table came from immunoSEQ multiplex PCR; TCRdb's copy has only in-frame clones and leaves some out. The sample lists about 200,000 clones, 80% to 85% occurring once. Input material: peripheral blood. These receptors originate from a human donor in a cohort sampled during active COVID-19.

This clone has only one observation. The chain joins TRBV25-1 to TRBJ1-3; D may be TRBD1 (6 bases). Looked up from germline, CDR1 is MGHDK and CDR2 is SYGVNS. V lost 8 bases to trimming and J lost 4 bases, with 15 bases between them. The length of the CDR3 is 14 residues. As DNA, the CDR3 is TGTGCCAGCCGAGAAACAGGGTTCGGAAACACCATATATTTT. This gives the protein CASRETGFGNTIYF.

This clone was seen just once. The rearrangement links TRBV19 to TRBJ2-6; no definite D call. The length of the CDR3 is 19 residues. The V end was cut by 6 bases, the J end by 0 bases, with 21 bases between. The germline V gene has CDR1 LNHDA and CDR2 SQIVND (reference sequence). The CDR3 loop reads CASRTPRGTISSGANVLTF. DNA for the CDR3: TGTGCCAGTAGAACCCCGAGAGGTACCATAAGCTCTGGGGCCAACGTCCTGACTTTC.

This clone was seen only once. The V gene is TRBV11-2, the J gene TRBJ1-2; TRBD1 agrees at 8 bases. The CDR3 runs 15 residues. Germline V gene sequence: CDR1 SGHAT, CDR2 FQNNGV. Losses at the gene ends were 5 bases for V and 0 bases for J; bases not matched to a gene: 5. The CDR3 bases are TGTGCCAGCAGCCCCCGGACAGGGCCTAACTATGGCTACACCTTC. Translating it yields CASSPRTGPNYGYTF.

This chain links TRBV11-2 with TRBJ2-3, with TRBD2 matching over 8 bases. Germline-derived CDR1 and CDR2 are SGHAT and FQNNGV. V lost 3 bases to trimming and J lost 10 bases; unmatched junction nucleotides: 15. The CDR3 extends over 16 amino acids. The CDR3 protein is CASSFFGRGAVDAQYF. The CDR3 DNA sequence: TGTGCCAGCAGCTTCTTTGGGCGGGGGGCGGTGGACGCGCAGTATTTT. The whole variable domain, filled in from reference TRBV11-2 and TRBJ2-3, reads EAGVAQSPRYKIIEKRQSVAFWCNPISGHATLYWYQQILGQGPKLLIQFQNNGVVDDSQLPKDRFSAERLKGVDSTLKIQPAKLEDSAVYLCASSFFGRGAVDAQYFGPGTRLTVL.

This chain connects TRBV27 to TRBJ1-5; TRBD1 is a possible D gene (5 bases). V dropped 3 bases and J dropped 1 base, with 10 bases sitting between them. The CDR3 spans 15 residues. Germline V gene data show CDR1 as MNHEY and CDR2 as SMNVEV (reference sequence). Here the CDR3 DNA reads TGTGCCAGCAGTTTCATGGGGCGAAGCAATCAGCCCCAGCATTTT. Translating it yields CASSFMGRSNQPQHF.

The rearrangement uses TRBV24-1 and TRBJ2-1, with 7 bases aligning to TRBD1. The CDR3 sequence is 16 residues long. The germline V gene has CDR1 KGHDR and CDR2 SFDVKD. With 2 bases clipped from V and 0 bases from J, the junction kept 3 bases outside the gene matches. This CDR3 reads CATSDSTGASYNEQFF. In DNA, the CDR3 is TGTGCCACCAGTGATTCCACAGGGGCCTCCTACAATGAGCAGTTCTTC.

This clone has a single count. V gene TRBV6-1 combines with J gene TRBJ2-3; D might be TRBD2 (5 bases). Trimming took 0 bases from V and 5 from J, leaving 9 bases between them. The CDR3 totals 14 residues. In germline, CDR1 is MNHNS, CDR2 SASEGT. CDR3 coding DNA: TGTGCCAGCAGTGAAGCTGGACGGGGAGATACGCAGTATTTT. Its translation is CASSEAGRGDTQYF.

The chain has TRBV4-1 and TRBJ2-6; a weak D match, TRBD1 (5 bases). The germline gives CDR1 MGHRA, CDR2 YSYEKL. The ends were cut back, 6 bases at V and 0 bases at J, with 15 bases in the middle. This CDR3 comprises 17 residues. The CDR3: CASRPATGRSGANVLTF. Written as DNA, the CDR3 is TGCGCCAGCAGACCCGCTACAGGCCGCTCTGGGGCCAACGTCCTGACTTTC.

The CDR3 loop reads CASRITGAGDTQYF. CDR3 sequence (DNA): TGTGCCAGCAGGATAACAGGGGCGGGAGATACGCAGTATTTT. The gene calls are TRBV6-5 and TRBJ2-3; 7 nucleotides align to TRBD1. From germline, CDR1 is MNHEY and CDR2 SVGAGI. Germline trimming cut 6 bases from V and 5 bases from J; bases unmatched to any gene: 8. The CDR3 has 14 residues.

The chain combines TRBV24-1 with TRBJ2-6; 8 nucleotides align to TRBD1. V was clipped by 6 bases and J by 3 bases; unmatched bases: 9. Germline values: CDR1 KGHDR, CDR2 SFDVKD. This CDR3 has 17 amino acids. The CDR3 region is CATSPGQGRHGANVLTF. The CDR3 DNA sequence: TGTGCCACCAGTCCTGGACAGGGACGGCATGGGGCCAACGTCCTGACTTTC.

J is TRBJ1-1 and V is TRBV6-6; no reliable D call. V was cut by 7 bases and J by 6 bases, with 18 bases left in between. Germline lookup yields CDR1 MNHNY and CDR2 SVGAGI (reference sequence). This CDR3 spans 14 amino acids. This chain's CDR3 is CASIPPGGHAEAFF. The CDR3 DNA reads as TGTGCCAGCATCCCACCAGGTGGGCACGCTGAAGCTTTCTTT.

Of note for this clone: The junction differs from germline at one of its ends, possibly a read error. This chain joins TRBV5-1 and TRBJ1-2; D possibly corresponds to TRBD1 (5 bases). The CDR3 covers 11 residues. From germline, CDR1 is SGHRS and CDR2 YFSETQ. CDR3 coding DNA: TGCGCCAGCAGTTCCCAGGGAGGTACCGCCTTC. This codes for CASSSQGGTAF.

In its sample, this clone ranks as medium-sized. This chain links TRBV6-5 with TRBJ2-5; 7 nucleotides line up with TRBD1. CDR3 length equals 13 residues. V lost 6 bases to trimming and J lost 3 bases; unmatched junction nucleotides: 4. Germline lookup yields CDR1 MNHEY and CDR2 SVGAGI. The DNA of the CDR3 is TGTGCCAGCAGCCCCGGGACAGAAGAGACCCAGTACTTC. Translating it yields CASSPGTEETQYF.

The V gene is TRBV5-8, the J gene TRBJ1-1; D is unresolved. V was clipped by 7 bases and J by 2 bases, with 21 bases between them. There are 16 residues in the CDR3. Germline-derived CDR1 and CDR2 are SGHTS and YDEGEE. The CDR3 region has the DNA TGTGCCAGCTTGCCATTACAGCGGTATTATAACACTGAAGCTTTCTTT. Translating gives CASLPLQRYYNTEAFF. Full variable domain (rest looked up from reference TRBV5-8 and TRBJ1-1): EAGVTQSPTHLIKTRGQQATLRCSPISGHTSVYWYQQALGLGLQFLLWYDEGEERNRGNFPPRFSGRQFPNYSSELNVNALELEDSALYLCASLPLQRYYNTEAFFGQGTRLTVV.

Only a few counts were recorded for this clone. CDR3 in DNA: TGTGCCAGTAGTCGGACTAGCGGGACCTACGAGCAGTACTTC. This gives the protein CASSRTSGTYEQYF. The chain couples TRBV19 to TRBJ2-7; 12 bases align to TRBD2. The germline gives CDR1 LNHDA, CDR2 SQIVND (reference sequence). The CDR3 loop spans 14 amino acids. The J segment lost 2 bases and the V segment lost 5 bases, leaving 1 base of the junction unmatched.

CDR3 loop: CASSSRTSGASTDTQYF. The CDR3 nucleotides are TGCGCCAGCAGTTCGAGGACTAGCGGGGCTAGCACAGATACGCAGTATTTT. The chain links TRBV5-1 to TRBJ2-3; 12 nucleotides match TRBD2. V trimming: 5 bases; J trimming: 0 bases; junction bases outside the gene matches: 7. The CDR3 has 17 amino acids. Germline CDR1 and CDR2: SGHRS and YFSETQ.

This sequence joins TRBV10-3 and TRBJ1-5; 9 nucleotides align to TRBD1. This CDR3 is 17 amino acids long. Germline V gene sequence: CDR1 ENHRY, CDR2 SYGVKD. The trim removed 2 bases at V and 5 bases at J, leaving 10 bases unmatched. CDR3 loop: CAISERLGTGRDQPQHF. The DNA for the CDR3 is TGTGCCATCAGTGAGAGGTTAGGGACAGGGAGGGATCAGCCCCAGCATTTT.

The CDR3 loop is CASSSRGTQYF. For the CDR3, the DNA is TGTGCCAGCAGCTCGAGAGGTACGCAGTATTTT. This chain links TRBV5-4 with TRBJ2-3; D remains ambiguous. Germline assignment: CDR1 SGHNT and CDR2 YYREEE (reference sequence). The CDR3 sequence is 11 residues long. The V end was cut by 3 bases, the J end by 8 bases, with 7 bases between.

V gene TRBV23-1 combines with J gene TRBJ2-5; 11 bases line up with TRBD2. TRBV23-1 counts as an open reading frame of uncertain function. V shed 6 bases and J 0 bases; nucleotides not matched to a gene: 6. The CDR3 has 16 amino acids. CDR3 DNA: TGCGCCAGCAGGGCAACTAGCGGGAGCTACCAAGAGACCCAGTACTTC. It encodes CASRATSGSYQETQYF.